The T cell receptor (beta chain) described here comes from a study of blood T cell repertoires in COVID-19. Overall study: Acute-phase and convalescent COVID-19 samples originated in the United States, Italy and Spain.

In the original processing: Researchers report that nucleated cell counts were estimated from reference gene primer amplification. The data were produced by immunoSEQ multiplex PCR, yet TCRdb's version contains in-frame clones alone and is incomplete. V, J and clone size are taken as reported in that table, and D and trimming were inferred from the DNA itself. This table has approximately 150,000 clones, under 90% appearing once. From germline, CDR1 is SGHNT and CDR2 YYREEE (reference sequence). The V and J ends lost 0 bases and 1 base, in that order; junction bases with no gene match: 3. The length of the CDR3 is 15 residues.

The receptor's source is a man aged 35 to 55 with acute COVID-19. The sequenced sample was PBMCs or T cells enriched from blood (not recorded which). The chain is built from TRBV5-4 and TRBJ1-1, with TRBD1 matching 7 bases. In DNA form, the CDR3 reads TGTGCCAGCAGCTTGGACGCAGGGGGGAACACTGAAGCTTTCTTT. Encoded protein: CASSLDAGGNTEAFF.